A single sample gave rise to the 9 T cell receptor beta chains below, sequenced in a study of blood T cell repertoires in COVID-19. The data were produced by immunoSEQ multiplex PCR, yet TCRdb's version contains in-frame clones alone and is incomplete. Of some 240,000 clones in the sample, 75% to 90% were seen once. Sequenced sample: peripheral blood. The source is a woman in her 40s who had recovered from COVID-19.

This clone came up a few times. This rearrangement joins TRBV21-1 to TRBJ2-2; the DNA was not compared with TRBD2, the D call given in the table. TRBV21-1 corresponds to a pseudogene. CDR3 length: 15 residues. CDR3 residues: CAPRLAGGNTGELFF. Here the CDR3 DNA reads TGTGCCCCAAGACTAGCGGGAGGGAACACCGGGGAGCTGTTTTTT.

The chain joins TRBV2 to TRBJ1-6, with a weak D call TRBD1 (5 bases). V was clipped by 8 bases and J by 8 bases, with 10 bases between them. This CDR3 contains 12 residues. The germline CDR1 and CDR2 sequences are SNHLY and FYNNEI. The CDR3 loop reads CASGAGDSPLHF. The CDR3 nucleotides read TGTGCCAGCGGGGCGGGAGATTCACCCCTCCACTTT.

The V call is TRBV10-3, the J call TRBJ1-2; 9 nucleotides line up with TRBD1. J lost 2 bases, V lost 2 bases, and 15 bases had no gene match. In germline, CDR1 is ENHRY, CDR2 SYGVKD. The CDR3 runs 19 residues. CDR3 amino acids: CAISEMRGTGQQGNYGYTF. CDR3 nucleotide sequence: TGTGCCATCAGTGAGATGCGGGGGACAGGGCAGCAGGGGAACTATGGCTACACCTTC.

This chain links TRBV21-1 with TRBJ2-7; the table gives TRBD1 as D, unverified against the DNA. TRBV21-1 is described as a pseudogene. This CDR3 is 16 amino acids long. The CDR3 bases are TGTGCCACCCGGGGTCAGGGGCATTCTAGCTCCTACGAGCAGTACGTC. Amino acids: CATRGQGHSSSYEQYV.

This sequence joins TRBV5-1 and TRBJ2-5; 7 nucleotides line up with TRBD2. V lost 4 bases and J lost 5; bases outside the gene matches: 8. Germline V gene lookup returns CDR1 SGHRS and CDR2 YFSETQ. The CDR3 length is 14 residues. The CDR3 coding sequence is TGCGCCAGCAGCCGGAGCGGGGCCGTGGAGACCCAGTACTTC. Translated, it gives CASSRSGAVETQYF. The full variable domain, with the rest looked up from reference TRBV5-1 and TRBJ2-5, is KAGVTQTPRYLIKTRGQQVTLSCSPISGHRSVSWYQQTPGQGLQFLFEYFSETQRNKGNFPGRFSGRQFSNSRSEMNVSTLELGDSALYLCASSRSGAVETQYFGPGTRLLVL.

The V and J genes are TRBV24-1 and TRBJ1-3; TRBD1 is a possible D gene (6 bases). Trimming cost V 2 bases and J 3 bases, with 7 bases left between them. The CDR3 sequence is 14 residues long. The germline V gene encodes CDR1 KGHDR and CDR2 SFDVKD. The CDR3: CATSDSGDGNTIYF. The DNA for the CDR3 is TGTGCCACCAGTGATTCAGGGGATGGAAACACCATATATTTT.

The chain combines TRBV19 with TRBJ2-2; perhaps TRBD1 as D (6 bases). Trimming pared 3 bases from V and 9 bases from J, leaving 23 bases between. This CDR3 is 17 amino acids long. CDR1 is LNHDA and CDR2 is SQIVND in the germline V gene (reference sequence). CDR3 residues: CASSIPTTWTAPRELFF. Here the CDR3 DNA reads TGTGCCAGTAGTATTCCCACCACATGGACAGCCCCCAGGGAGCTGTTTTTT.

The CDR3 here is CAARQGESDTQYF. The CDR3 DNA follows: TGTGCCGCTCGACAGGGCGAGTCAGATACGCAGTATTTT. The genes are TRBV10-3 and TRBJ2-3; 7 nucleotides match TRBD1. Germline assignment: CDR1 ENHRY and CDR2 SYGVKD. The CDR3 runs 13 residues. V lost 11 bases to trimming and J lost 4 bases; unmatched junction nucleotides: 9.

This rearrangement joins TRBV19 to TRBJ2-1; D is perhaps TRBD2 (6 bases). With 1 base removed from V and 8 bases from J, the gap between germline ends came to 15 bases. CDR3 size: 15 residues. CDR1 is LNHDA and CDR2 is SQIVND in the germline V gene (reference sequence). CDR3 region: CASSIARTINYEQFF. In DNA form, the CDR3 reads TGTGCCAGTAGTATAGCAAGGACTATTAATTATGAGCAGTTCTTC.